This record looks at one TCR beta chain sequence and its context. No antigen is known for it. This record belongs to a study of blood T cells in healthy people across ages. In the study overall: For every two T cells, template switching captured about one barcoded beta molecule. Overall study findings and caveats: CMV status of donors was unknown, possibly confounding expanded clonotype changes.

Then a second PCR, running roughly 6 to 11 cycles, was carried out with a sample-barcoded 5' primer and a J-beta primer mix. TCRdb called the 5' RACE reads again in MiXCR, with one record for every CDR3 protein. The table lists 700,000 or so distinct CDR3 sequences, roughly 43% of them singletons. Healthy Caucasian individuals from Russia aged roughly 6 to 100 served as donors. About 10 milliliters of peripheral blood were drawn from each donor into EDTA-treated tubes. Trimming cost V 5 bases and J 0 bases; bases outside gene matches: 6. Germline-derived CDR1 and CDR2 are MNHEY and SMNVEV (reference sequence). This CDR3 spans 16 amino acids.

The V and J genes are TRBV27 and TRBJ2-1; 8 bases map to TRBD2. Material for sequencing was blood. This receptor was identified in a man at least 80 years old in good health. The CDR3 sequence: CASSTSSGFSYNEQFF. Here the CDR3 DNA reads TGTGCCAGCAGTACGTCTAGCGGGTTCTCCTACAATGAGCAGTTCTTC.